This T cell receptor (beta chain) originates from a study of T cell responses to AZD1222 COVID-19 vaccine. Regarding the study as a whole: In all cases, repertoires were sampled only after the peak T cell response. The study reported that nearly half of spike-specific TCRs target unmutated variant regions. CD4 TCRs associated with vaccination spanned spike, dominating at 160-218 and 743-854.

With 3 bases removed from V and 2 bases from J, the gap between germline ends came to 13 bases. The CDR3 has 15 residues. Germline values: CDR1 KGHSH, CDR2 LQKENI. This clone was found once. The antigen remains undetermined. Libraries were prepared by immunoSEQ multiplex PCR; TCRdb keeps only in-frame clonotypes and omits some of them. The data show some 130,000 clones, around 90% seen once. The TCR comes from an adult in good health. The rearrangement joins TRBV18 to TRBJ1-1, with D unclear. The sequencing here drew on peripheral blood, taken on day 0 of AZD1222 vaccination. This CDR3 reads CASSPPGSRNTEAFF. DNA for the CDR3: TGTGCCAGCTCACCCCCTGGGAGTAGAAACACTGAAGCTTTCTTT.